The present TCR beta chain was sequenced within a study of T cell changes during pregnancy in multiple sclerosis. The protocol was immunoSEQ multiplex PCR, while the TCRdb copy is restricted to in-frame clones and leaves out a portion. The sample shows tens of thousands of clones, almost 97% of them seen only once. Germline assignment: CDR1 SGDLS and CDR2 YYNGEE. Unmatched junction bases numbered 6, after V lost 3 bases and J lost 2 bases. This CDR3 has 15 residues. This clone was seen only once. Sequencing used CD8+ T cells from peripheral blood mononuclear cells, obtained after pregnancy. This sequence was found in a female donor with multiple sclerosis, enrolled in a pregnancy study. The genes are TRBV9 and TRBJ2-7, with TRBD1 matching 9 bases. This CDR3 reads CASSESGQGTYEQYF. The CDR3 nucleotides are TGTGCCAGCAGCGAGTCCGGACAGGGGACCTACGAGCAGTACTTC.